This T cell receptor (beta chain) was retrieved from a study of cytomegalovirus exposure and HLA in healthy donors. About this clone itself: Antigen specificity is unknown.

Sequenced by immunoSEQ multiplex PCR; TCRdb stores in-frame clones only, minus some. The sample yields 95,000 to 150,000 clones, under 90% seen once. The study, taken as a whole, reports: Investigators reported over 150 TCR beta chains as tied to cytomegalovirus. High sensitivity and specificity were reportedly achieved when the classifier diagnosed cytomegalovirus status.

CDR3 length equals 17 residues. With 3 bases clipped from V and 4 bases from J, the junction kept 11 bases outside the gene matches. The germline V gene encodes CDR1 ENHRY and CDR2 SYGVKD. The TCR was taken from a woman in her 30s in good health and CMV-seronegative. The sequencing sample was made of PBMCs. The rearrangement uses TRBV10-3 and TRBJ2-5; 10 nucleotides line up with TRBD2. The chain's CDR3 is CAISEELELAGRETQYF. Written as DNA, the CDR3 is TGTGCCATCAGTGAAGAGTTGGAACTAGCGGGGCGAGAGACCCAGTACTTC.